Listed below are T cell receptor beta chains from one sample, sequenced in a study of cytomegalovirus exposure and HLA in healthy donors. The protocol was immunoSEQ multiplex PCR, while the TCRdb copy is restricted to in-frame clones and leaves out a portion. The sample records under 200,000 clones, 65% to 85% being singletons. Sequenced sample: PBMCs. These TCRs come from a woman aged 40 to 55 in good health and CMV-seropositive. The CDR3 runs from the conserved cysteine through the conserved F or W. The D gene is left open where the match is weak. Size tells how often a clone was seen (once, few, many) or the class of an expanded clone, and some rows leave it out.

abundance | d_gene | j_gene | len | v_gene | CDR3aa | CDR3nt
once | TRBD2 | TRBJ2-3 | 15 | TRBV5-6 | CASSLRLAGTGTQYF | TGTGCCAGCAGCTTGAGGCTAGCGGGGACCGGTACGCAGTATTTT
- | - | TRBJ2-7 | 11 | TRBV27 | CASSRGYEQYF | TGTGCCAGCAGCCGGGGCTACGAGCAGTACTTC
- | TRBD2 | TRBJ2-1 | 14 | TRBV9 | CASSVAGGGNEQFF | TGTGCCAGCAGCGTGGCGGGGGGGGGCAATGAGCAGTTCTTC
few | TRBD1 | TRBJ2-7 | 15 | TRBV29-1 | CSVISGTGIIYEQYF | TGCAGCGTTATTTCCGGGACAGGGATTATATACGAGCAGTACTTC
once | - | TRBJ1-2 | 14 | TRBV9 | CASSVAGMDYGYTF | TGTGCCAGCAGCGTAGCGGGGATGGACTATGGCTACACCTTC
- | TRBD2 | TRBJ2-3 | 16 | TRBV7-3 | CASSTIGTSPLDTQYF | TGTGCCAGCAGCACCATCGGGACTAGCCCATTGGATACGCAGTATTTT
- | - | TRBJ1-4 | 14 | TRBV2 | CASSGSGIGEKLFF | TGTGCCAGCAGTGGGTCGGGGATTGGGGAAAAACTGTTTTTT
- | TRBD1 | TRBJ1-1 | 13 | TRBV7-9 | CSSNRQGYTEAFF | TGTTCCAGCAACCGACAGGGGTACACTGAAGCTTTCTTT
- | TRBD1 | TRBJ1-2 | 13 | TRBV28 | CASRLGTDYGYTF | TGTGCCAGCCGTTTGGGGACAGACTATGGCTACACCTTC
- | TRBD2 | TRBJ2-3 | 12 | TRBV30 | CAWMGEGNTQYF | TGTGCCTGGATGGGGGAGGGGAATACGCAGTATTTT
- | - | TRBJ1-3 | 13 | TRBV7-2 | CASSFTGYYTIYF | TGTGCCAGCAGCTTCACAGGGTACTACACCATATATTTT
once | - | TRBJ2-5 | 13 | TRBV7-9 | CASTFLLQETQYF | TGTGCCAGCACGTTCCTCCTCCAAGAGACCCAGTACTTC
- | TRBD2 | TRBJ2-3 | 13 | TRBV27 | CASSFGGGDTQYF | TGTGCCAGCAGTTTCGGCGGGGGAGATACGCAGTATTTT
- | TRBD2 | TRBJ2-3 | 14 | TRBV9 | CASTHSGGSDTQYF | TGTGCCAGCACCCATAGCGGGGGATCAGATACGCAGTATTTT
- | - | TRBJ1-2 | 15 | TRBV7-9 | CASSLTGTGRAGYTF | TGTGCCAGCAGCTTAACAGGGACCGGTCGTGCTGGCTACACCTTC
- | - | TRBJ2-3 | 16 | TRBV28 | CASSPPGVRNGGTQYF | TGTGCCAGCAGCCCACCCGGGGTGCGCAATGGTGGTACGCAGTATTTT
- | - | TRBJ1-5 | 13 | TRBV18 | CASSPDSAQPQHF | TGTGCCAGCTCACCCGACTCGGCTCAGCCCCAGCATTTT
- | TRBD1 | TRBJ2-3 | 14 | TRBV5-6 | CASSKPTGEDTQYF | TGTGCCAGCAGCAAACCGACAGGGGAAGATACGCAGTATTTT
- | - | TRBJ2-2 | 16 | TRBV11-2 | CASSLQTQSGTGELFF | TGTGCCAGCAGCTTACAGACTCAGTCTGGCACCGGGGAGCTGTTTTTT
- | - | TRBJ2-5 | 18 | TRBV9 | CASSVEEGGISFRETQYF | TGTGCCAGCAGCGTAGAGGAGGGGGGGATCTCTTTTAGGGAGACCCAGTACTTC
- | - | TRBJ2-3 | 15 | TRBV2 | CASVRPSTSTDTQYF | TGTGCCAGCGTCAGGCCGAGCACTAGCACAGATACGCAGTATTTT
few | - | TRBJ2-7 | 15 | TRBV7-8 | CASSIRTVGSYEQYF | TGTGCCAGCAGCATCCGGACAGTGGGCTCCTACGAGCAGTACTTC
- | TRBD1 | TRBJ2-1 | 15 | TRBV5-4 | CASSLGGTGHNEQFF | TGTGCCAGCAGCTTGGGTGGGACAGGGCATAATGAGCAGTTCTTC
- | - | TRBJ1-1 | 12 | TRBV7-6 | CASSPRTGEAFF | TGTGCCAGCAGCCCAAGAACAGGGGAAGCTTTCTTT
- | - | TRBJ2-5 | 14 | TRBV19 | CASSPWGLQETQYF | TGTGCCAGTAGCCCTTGGGGGCTCCAAGAGACCCAGTACTTC
- | TRBD2 | TRBJ2-5 | 17 | TRBV13 | CASSLGPLRGGRETQYF | TGTGCCAGCAGCTTAGGTCCTTTACGGGGGGGCCGAGAGACCCAGTACTTC
- | - | TRBJ1-2 | 11 | TRBV30 | CAWKLAYGYTF | TGTGCCTGGAAGTTAGCTTATGGCTACACCTTC
- | - | TRBJ2-7 | 14 | TRBV4-1 | CASSQVTGSYEQYF | TGCGCCAGCAGCCAAGTGACAGGTTCCTACGAGCAGTACTTC
once | TRBD2 | TRBJ2-1 | 15 | TRBV6-6 | CASSHPGLAGLEQFF | TGTGCCAGCAGTCATCCGGGACTAGCGGGACTTGAGCAGTTCTTC
- | TRBD2 | TRBJ2-7 | 15 | TRBV7-2 | CASSSSGGGAYEQYF | TGTGCCAGCAGCTCCAGCGGGGGAGGCGCCTACGAGCAGTACTTC
- | TRBD1 | TRBJ2-1 | 13 | TRBV5-1 | CASSSTGNNEQFF | TGCGCCAGCAGCTCGACAGGGAACAATGAGCAGTTCTTC
- | - | TRBJ1-1 | 13 | TRBV5-1 | CASSAAGSTEAFF | TGCGCCAGCAGCGCCGCGGGGAGTACTGAAGCTTTCTTT